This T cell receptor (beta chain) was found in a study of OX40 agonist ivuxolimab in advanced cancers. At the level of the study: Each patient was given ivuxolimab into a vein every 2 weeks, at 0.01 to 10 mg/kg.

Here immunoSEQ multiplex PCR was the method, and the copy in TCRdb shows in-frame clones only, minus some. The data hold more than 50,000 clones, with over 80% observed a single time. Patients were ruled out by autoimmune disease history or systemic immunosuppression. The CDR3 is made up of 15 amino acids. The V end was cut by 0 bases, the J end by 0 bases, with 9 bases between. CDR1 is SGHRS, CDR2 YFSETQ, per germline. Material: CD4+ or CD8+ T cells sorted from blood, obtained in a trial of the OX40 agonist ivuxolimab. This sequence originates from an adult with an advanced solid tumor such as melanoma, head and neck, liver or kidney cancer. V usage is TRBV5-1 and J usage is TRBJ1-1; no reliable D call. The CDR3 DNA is TGCGCCAGCAGCTTGGGCACAGCGTTGAACACTGAAGCTTTCTTT. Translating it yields CASSLGTALNTEAFF.